Sequencing of this TCR beta chain was carried out in a study of blood T cell repertoires in COVID-19. Study at large: From T cells, B-cell-depleted T cells, or PBMCs came the material, which was cDNA or gDNA.

Data came from immunoSEQ multiplex PCR; TCRdb stores just in-frame clones and leaves some out. The sample consists of about 330,000 clones, more than 70% of them appearing once. Germline lookup yields CDR1 LNHDA and CDR2 SQIVND (reference sequence). The CDR3 runs 15 residues. The V segment lost 0 bases and the J segment 7 bases; nucleotides outside the gene matches: 1. The rearrangement uses TRBV19 and TRBJ1-6, with 9 bases fitting TRBD1. The source of this sequence is a woman younger than 45 who had recovered from COVID-19. The sample consisted of PBMCs or T cells enriched from blood (not recorded which). The DNA of the CDR3 is TGTGCCAGTAGTATAGACGGGACAGGGAATTCACCCCTCCACTTT. It translates to CASSIDGTGNSPLHF.